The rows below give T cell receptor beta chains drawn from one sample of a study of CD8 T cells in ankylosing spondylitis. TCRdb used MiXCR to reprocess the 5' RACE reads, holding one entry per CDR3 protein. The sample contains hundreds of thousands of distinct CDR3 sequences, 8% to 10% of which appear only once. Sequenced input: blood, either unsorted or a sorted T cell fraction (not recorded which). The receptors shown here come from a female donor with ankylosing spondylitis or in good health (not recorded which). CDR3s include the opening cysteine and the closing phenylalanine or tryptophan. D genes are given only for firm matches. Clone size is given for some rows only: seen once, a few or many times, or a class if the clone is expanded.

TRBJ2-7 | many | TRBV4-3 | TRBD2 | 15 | CASSHSAGGPTEQYF | TGCGCCAGCAGCCACTCAGCGGGAGGGCCAACCGAGCAGTACTTC
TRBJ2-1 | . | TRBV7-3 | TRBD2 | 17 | CASSLVSGTSAYNGQFF | TGTGCCAGCAGCTTAGTGTCTGGGACTAGCGCTTACAATGGGCAGTTCTTC
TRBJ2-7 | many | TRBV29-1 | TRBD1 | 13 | CSVVTGTAYEQYF | TGCAGCGTTGTAACCGGGACAGCCTACGAGCAGTACTTC
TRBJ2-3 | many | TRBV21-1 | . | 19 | CASRSPGLAGGLPTDTQYF | TGTGCCAGCAGATCTCCGGGCCTAGCGGGAGGGCTCCCCACAGATACGCAGTATTTT
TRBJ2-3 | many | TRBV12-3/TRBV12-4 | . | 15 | CASSSRGREINTQYF | TGTGCCAGCAGTTCCCGGGGGCGGGAGATAAATACGCAGTATTTT
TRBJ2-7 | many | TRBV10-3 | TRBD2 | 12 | CAIGTSGYEQYF | TGTGCCATCGGGACTAGTGGATACGAGCAGTACTTC
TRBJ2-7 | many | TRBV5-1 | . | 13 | CASGSTGYHEQYF | TGCGCCAGCGGCTCGACAGGTTACCACGAGCAGTACTTC
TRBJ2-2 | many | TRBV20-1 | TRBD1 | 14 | CSAGDREGTGELFF | TGCAGTGCTGGGGACAGGGAGGGGACCGGGGAGCTGTTTTTT
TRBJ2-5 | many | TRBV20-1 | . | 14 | CSAILGGQQETQYF | TGCAGTGCTATCCTCGGGGGGCAACAAGAGACCCAGTACTTC
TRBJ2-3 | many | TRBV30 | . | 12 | CAWSEGSDTQYF | TGTGCCTGGAGTGAGGGCTCAGATACGCAGTATTTT
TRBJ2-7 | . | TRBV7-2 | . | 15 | CASSLGEWNAYEQYF | TGTGCCAGCAGCTTGGGGGAATGGAACGCCTACGAGCAGTACTTC
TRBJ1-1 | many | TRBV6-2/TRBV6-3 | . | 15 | CASSYSEGMNTEAFF | TGTGCCAGCAGTTACTCGGAGGGGATGAACACTGAAGCTTTCTTT
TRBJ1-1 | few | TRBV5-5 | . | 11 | CASSFGSGAFF | TGTGCCAGCAGCTTTGGGTCAGGAGCTTTCTTT
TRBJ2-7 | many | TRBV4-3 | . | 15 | CASSQGVRTSYEQYF | TGCGCCAGCAGCCAAGGGGTAAGGACCTCCTACGAGCAGTACTTC
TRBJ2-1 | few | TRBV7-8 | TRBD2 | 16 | CASSLAGTSESHEQFF | TGTGCCAGCAGCTTAGCCGGGACTAGCGAAAGCCATGAGCAGTTCTTC
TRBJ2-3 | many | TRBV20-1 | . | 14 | CSATEGSGTDTQYF | TGCAGTGCTACGGAGGGTAGTGGCACAGATACGCAGTATTTT
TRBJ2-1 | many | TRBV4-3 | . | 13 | CASSQPTSAEQFF | TGCGCCAGCAGCCAACCGACTAGTGCTGAGCAGTTCTTC
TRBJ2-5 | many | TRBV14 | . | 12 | CASSQLRETQYF | TGTGCCAGCAGCCAATTGAGGGAGACCCAGTACTTC
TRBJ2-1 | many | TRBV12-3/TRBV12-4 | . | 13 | CASSFGDGSRDNF | .
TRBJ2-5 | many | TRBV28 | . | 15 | CASSPDSQRGETQYF | TGTGCCAGCAGTCCGGACTCCCAGAGGGGAGAGACCCAGTACTTC
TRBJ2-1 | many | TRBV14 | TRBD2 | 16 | CASSQQWAGGDNEQFF | TGTGCCAGCAGCCAACAATGGGCGGGAGGGGACAATGAGCAGTTCTTC
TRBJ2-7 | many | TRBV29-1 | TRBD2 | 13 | CSAVGLAIHEQYF | TGCAGCGCCGTCGGACTAGCGATCCACGAGCAGTACTTC
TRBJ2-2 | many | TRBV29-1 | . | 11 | CSVDRAGELFF | TGCAGCGTTGACAGGGCCGGGGAGCTGTTTTTT
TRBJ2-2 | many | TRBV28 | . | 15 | CASSHASLGTGELFF | TGTGCCAGCAGCCATGCCTCACTCGGCACCGGGGAGCTGTTTTTT
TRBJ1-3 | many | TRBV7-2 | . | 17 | CASSLANLGSAGNTIYF | TGTGCCAGCAGCTTAGCGAATTTAGGGTCGGCGGGAAACACCATATATTTT
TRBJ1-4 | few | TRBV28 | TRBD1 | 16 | CASSSPGQGFAEKLFF | TGTGCCAGCAGTTCTCCGGGACAGGGCTTTGCTGAAAAACTGTTTTTT
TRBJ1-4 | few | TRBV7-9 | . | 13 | CASSLGAMEKLFF | TGTGCCAGCAGCCTGGGGGCCATGGAAAAACTGTTTTTT
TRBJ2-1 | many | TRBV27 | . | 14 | CASSFKGGANEQFF | TGTGCCAGCAGTTTTAAAGGGGGTGCCAATGAGCAGTTCTTC
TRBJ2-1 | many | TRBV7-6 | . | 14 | CASSSPGAVYEQFF | TGTGCCAGCAGCTCCCCGGGGGCGGTCTATGAGCAGTTCTTC
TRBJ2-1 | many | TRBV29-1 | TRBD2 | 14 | CSALTSGSGDEQFF | TGCAGCGCCCTAACTAGCGGGAGTGGGGATGAGCAGTTCTTC
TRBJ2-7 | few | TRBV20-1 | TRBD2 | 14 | CSARWGLAGVEQYF | TGCAGTGCTAGGTGGGGACTAGCGGGAGTCGAGCAGTACTTC
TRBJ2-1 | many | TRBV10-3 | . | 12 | CAIRGTYNEQFF | TGTGCCATCAGGGGGACCTACAATGAGCAGTTCTTC
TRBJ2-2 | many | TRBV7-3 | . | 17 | CASSPREASESRGELFF | TGTGCCAGCAGTCCCCGGGAAGCTAGCGAGAGTAGGGGGGAGCTGTTTTTT
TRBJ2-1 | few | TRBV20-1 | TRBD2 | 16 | CSARGAIAGASNEQFF | TGCAGTGCCCGGGGGGCAATAGCGGGAGCCTCCAATGAGCAGTTCTTC
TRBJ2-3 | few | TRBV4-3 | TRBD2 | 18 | CASSQDVRGAYSTDTQYF | TGCGCCAGCAGCCAAGACGTGCGGGGGGCCTACAGCACAGATACGCAGTATTTT
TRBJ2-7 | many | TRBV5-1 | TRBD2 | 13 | CASSFASGYEQYF | TGCGCCAGCAGCTTCGCTAGCGGCTACGAGCAGTACTTC
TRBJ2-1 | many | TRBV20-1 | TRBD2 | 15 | CSARVSGRVYNEQFF | TGCAGTGCTAGAGTTTCCGGGAGGGTATACAATGAGCAGTTCTTC
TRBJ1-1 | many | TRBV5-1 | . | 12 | CASRQGTSEAFF | TGCGCCAGCAGACAGGGTACTTCTGAAGCTTTCTTT
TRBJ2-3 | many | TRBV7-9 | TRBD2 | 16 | CASSFPTSGTPDTQYF | TGTGCCAGCAGTTTTCCGACTAGCGGTACTCCAGATACGCAGTATTTT
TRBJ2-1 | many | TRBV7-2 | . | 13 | CASSLRARNEQFF | TGTGCCAGCAGCTTAAGGGCCCGCAATGAGCAGTTCTTC
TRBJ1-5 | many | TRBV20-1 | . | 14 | CSATGFSSNQPQHF | TGCAGTGCCACAGGGTTTTCTAGCAATCAGCCCCAGCATTTT
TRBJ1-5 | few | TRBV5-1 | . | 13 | CASSSRIGGPQHF | TGCGCCAGCAGTTCGAGGATAGGGGGGCCCCAGCATTTT
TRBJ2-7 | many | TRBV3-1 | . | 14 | CASSQVQGIYEQYF | TGTGCCAGCAGCCAAGTTCAGGGGATCTACGAGCAGTACTTC
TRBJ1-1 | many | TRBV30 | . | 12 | CAWADLGAEAFF | TGTGCCTGGGCCGACCTGGGCGCTGAAGCTTTCTTT
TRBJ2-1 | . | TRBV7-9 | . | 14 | CASSLGLRGDEQFF | TGTGCCAGCAGCTTAGGATTGAGGGGTGATGAGCAGTTCTTC
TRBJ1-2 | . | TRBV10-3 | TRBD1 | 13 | CAVGARDSYGYTF | TGTGCCGTCGGGGCCCGGGACAGCTATGGCTACACCTTC